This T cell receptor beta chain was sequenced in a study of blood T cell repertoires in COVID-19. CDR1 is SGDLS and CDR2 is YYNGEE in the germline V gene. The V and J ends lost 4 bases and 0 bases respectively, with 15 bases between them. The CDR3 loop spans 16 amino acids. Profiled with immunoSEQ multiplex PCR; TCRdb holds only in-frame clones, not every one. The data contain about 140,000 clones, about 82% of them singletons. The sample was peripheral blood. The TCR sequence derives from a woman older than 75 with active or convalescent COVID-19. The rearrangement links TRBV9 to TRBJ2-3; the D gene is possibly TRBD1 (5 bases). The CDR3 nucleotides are TGTGCCAGCAGCATAAGTCCCAGGGCAAGCACAGATACGCAGTATTTT. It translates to CASSISPRASTDTQYF. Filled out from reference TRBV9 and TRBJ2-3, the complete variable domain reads DSGVTQTPKHLITATGQRVTLRCSPRSGDLSVYWYQQSLDQGLQFLIQYYNGEERAKGNILERFSAQQFPDLHSELNLSSLELGDSALYFCASSISPRASTDTQYFGPGTRLTVL.